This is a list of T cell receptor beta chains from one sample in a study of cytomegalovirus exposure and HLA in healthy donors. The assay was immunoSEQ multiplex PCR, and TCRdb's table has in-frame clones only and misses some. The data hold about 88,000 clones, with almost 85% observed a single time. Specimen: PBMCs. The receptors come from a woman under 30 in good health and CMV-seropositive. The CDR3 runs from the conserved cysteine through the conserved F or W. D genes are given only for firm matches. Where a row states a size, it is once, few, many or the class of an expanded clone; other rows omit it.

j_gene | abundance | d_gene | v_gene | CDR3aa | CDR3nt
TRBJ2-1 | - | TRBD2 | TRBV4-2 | CASSLAGGGADFANEQFF | TGTGCCAGCAGCCTCGCGGGCGGGGGGGCTGATTTTGCCAATGAGCAGTTCTTC
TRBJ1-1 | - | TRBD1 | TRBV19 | CASFRDRGRSNAFF | TGTGCCAGTTTCAGGGACAGGGGAAGGAGTAACGCTTTCTTT
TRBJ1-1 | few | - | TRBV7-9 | CASSQTGYDGLAEAFF | TGTGCCAGCAGCCAGACAGGATACGACGGTCTGGCTGAAGCTTTCTTT
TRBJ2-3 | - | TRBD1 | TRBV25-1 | CASSASGTGGAYTQYF | TGTGCCAGCAGTGCCTCCGGGACAGGGGGCGCCTATACGCAGTATTTT
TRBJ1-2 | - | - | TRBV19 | CASSIGQGTDYGYTF | TGTGCCAGTAGTATAGGCCAGGGGACGGACTATGGCTACACCTTC
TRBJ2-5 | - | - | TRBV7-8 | CASSSGTLQETQYF | TGTGCCAGCAGCTCCGGGACACTGCAAGAGACCCAGTACTTC
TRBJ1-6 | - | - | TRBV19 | CASIVEVGFNSPLHF | TGTGCCAGTATCGTAGAGGTTGGCTTTAATTCACCCCTCCACTTT
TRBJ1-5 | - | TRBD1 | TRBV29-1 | CSVEDRVGQPQHF | TGCAGCGTTGAGGACAGGGTGGGACAGCCCCAGCATTTT
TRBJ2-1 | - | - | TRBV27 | CASSLFGGPYNEQFF | TGTGCCAGCAGTTTATTCGGGGGGCCCTACAATGAGCAGTTCTTC
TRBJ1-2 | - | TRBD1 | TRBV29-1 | CSVRDSSSYGYTF | TGCAGCGTTCGGGACAGTTCTTCCTATGGCTACACCTTC
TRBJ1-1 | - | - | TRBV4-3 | CASSYQVNTEAFF | TGCGCCAGCAGCTACCAGGTGAACACTGAAGCTTTCTTT
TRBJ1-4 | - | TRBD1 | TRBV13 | CASSLGRDSPNEKLFF | TGTGCCAGCAGCTTAGGAAGGGACAGCCCTAATGAAAAACTGTTTTTT
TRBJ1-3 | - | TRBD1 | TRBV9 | CASSVGPGQGVGPGNTIYF | TGTGCCAGCAGCGTAGGTCCGGGACAGGGTGTCGGGCCTGGAAACACCATATATTTT
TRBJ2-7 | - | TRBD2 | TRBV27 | CASSAPSGGAGEQYF | TGTGCCAGCAGTGCTCCTAGCGGGGGGGCCGGCGAGCAGTACTTC
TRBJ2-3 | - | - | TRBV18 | CASSPQGGGYGTDTQYF | TGTGCCAGCTCACCTCAGGGTGGGGGCTACGGCACAGATACGCAGTATTTT
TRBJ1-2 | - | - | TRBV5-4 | CASSLAKGGNYGYTF | TGTGCCAGCAGCTTGGCCAAGGGAGGGAACTATGGCTACACCTTC
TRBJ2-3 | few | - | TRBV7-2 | CASSRLVNTDTQYF | TGTGCCAGCAGCCGACTAGTTAACACAGATACGCAGTATTTT
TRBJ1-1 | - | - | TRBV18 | CASSPQDTEAFF | TGTGCCAGCTCACCTCAGGACACTGAAGCTTTCTTT
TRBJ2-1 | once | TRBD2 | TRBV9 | CASSLNLEAGGNNEQFF | TGTGCCAGCAGCCTTAACCTGGAGGCGGGGGGCAACAATGAGCAGTTCTTC
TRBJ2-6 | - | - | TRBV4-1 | CASSQDGGTGANVLTF | TGCGCCAGCAGCCAAGACGGAGGGACTGGGGCCAACGTCCTGACTTTC
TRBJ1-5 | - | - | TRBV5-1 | CASSLRSNQPQHF | TGCGCCAGCAGCTTGCGGAGCAATCAGCCCCAGCATTTT
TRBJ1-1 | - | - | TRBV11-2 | CASSLPGNTEAFF | TGTGCCAGCAGCTTACCGGGGAACACTGAAGCTTTCTTT
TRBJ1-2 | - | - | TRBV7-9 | CASSKDTNGYTF | TGTGCCAGCAGCAAGGACACAAATGGCTACACCTTC
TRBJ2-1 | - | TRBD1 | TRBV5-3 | CARSPGGRAFDEQFF | TGTGCCAGAAGCCCAGGGGGCCGGGCTTTCGATGAGCAGTTCTTC
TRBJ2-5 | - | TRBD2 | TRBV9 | CASSATLAGGIETQYF | TGTGCCAGCAGCGCTACTCTAGCGGGGGGGATTGAGACCCAGTACTTC
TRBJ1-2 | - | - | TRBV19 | CASSSQGRDGYTF | TGTGCCAGTAGTTCCCAGGGGAGGGATGGCTACACCTTC
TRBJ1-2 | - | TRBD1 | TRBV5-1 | CASREGTVGYGYTF | TGCGCCAGCAGGGAGGGGACAGTCGGATATGGCTACACCTTC
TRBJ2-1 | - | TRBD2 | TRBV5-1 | CASSWSGGVNEQFF | TGCGCCAGCAGCTGGAGCGGGGGGGTCAATGAGCAGTTCTTC
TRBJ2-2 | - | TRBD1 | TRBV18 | CASSPRDRVTGELFF | TGTGCCAGCTCACCGCGGGACAGGGTCACCGGGGAGCTGTTTTTT
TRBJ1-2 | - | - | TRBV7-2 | CASSPPHLYGYTF | TGTGCCAGCAGCCCCCCACACCTCTATGGCTACACCTTC
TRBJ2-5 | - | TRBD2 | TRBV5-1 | CASSRSGGEETQYF | TGCGCCAGCAGTCGGAGCGGGGGGGAAGAGACCCAGTACTTC
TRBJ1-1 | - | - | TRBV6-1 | CASSDGGLTEAFF | TGTGCCAGCAGTGACGGGGGGCTCACTGAAGCTTTCTTT
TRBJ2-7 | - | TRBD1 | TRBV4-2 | CASSQGYGTGESEQYF | TGTGCCAGCAGCCAAGGTTATGGGACAGGGGAATCCGAGCAGTACTTC
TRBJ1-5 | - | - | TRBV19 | CASSIAIRAGGGNQPQHF | TGTGCCAGTAGTATAGCGATCCGAGCCGGGGGTGGCAATCAGCCCCAGCATTTT
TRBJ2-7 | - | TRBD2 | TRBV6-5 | CASSYRVAGRSYEQYF | TGTGCCAGCAGTTACAGGGTAGCGGGGAGGTCCTACGAGCAGTACTTC
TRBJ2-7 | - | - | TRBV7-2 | CASSSTPGVQGQQYF | TGTGCCAGCAGCTCAACCCCGGGGGTCCAGGGTCAGCAGTACTTC
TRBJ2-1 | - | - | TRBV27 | CASRRQSGGLFNEQFF | TGTGCCAGCAGACGGCAGTCGGGGGGCTTGTTCAATGAGCAGTTCTTC
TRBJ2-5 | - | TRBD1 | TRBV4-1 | CASSPDGTGGETQYF | TGCGCCAGCAGCCCAGACGGGACAGGGGGAGAGACCCAGTACTTC
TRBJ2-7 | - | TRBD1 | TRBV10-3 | CAISPHGDRGLERDYEQYF | TGTGCCATCAGTCCGCATGGGGACAGGGGGCTAGAACGGGACTACGAGCAGTACTTC
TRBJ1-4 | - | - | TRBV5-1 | CASSGTIATNEKLFF | TGCGCCAGCAGCGGGACAATTGCAACTAATGAAAAACTGTTTTTT
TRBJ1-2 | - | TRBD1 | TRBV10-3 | CAISPEGAVNYGYTF | TGTGCCATCAGTCCGGAGGGGGCGGTCAACTATGGCTACACCTTC
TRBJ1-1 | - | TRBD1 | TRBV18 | CASSPGQGRTEAFF | TGTGCCAGCTCACCCGGACAGGGAAGAACTGAAGCTTTCTTT